This T cell receptor beta chain was obtained from a study of post-analysis software for immune sequencing data. Background on the study: Patients had relapsing-remitting, secondary progressive or progressive-relapsing multiple sclerosis; some lacked subtype.

CDR3 size: 16 residues. J lost 2 bases, V lost 1 base, and 4 bases had no gene match. CDR1 is LGHNA and CDR2 is YNFKEQ in the germline V gene. This clonotype was found a few times. The antigen is unknown. cDNA libraries for TCR beta contained unique molecular identifiers. Between roughly 0.9 and 11 million T cells gave rise to roughly 0.5 million cDNA molecules. TCRdb itself ran the PCR reads through MiXCR, one entry per CDR3 protein. The table lists around 710,000 distinct CDR3 sequences, roughly 50% of them singletons, with roughly 4.4% in the top ten. Whole-study findings and limits: Patients carried 5 or 6 TRBV segments more frequently than controls did, and TRBV5-6, TRBV5-1 and TRBV20-1 were among them. Compared against controls, patients with multiple sclerosis displayed significantly lower normalized Chao1 diversity.

The chain combines TRBV4-2 with TRBJ2-7; 11 bases fit TRBD2. The receptor's source is a girl aged 10 to 17 with multiple sclerosis. Input material: blood. The chain's CDR3 is CASSQAQTSGAYEQYF. CDR3 coding DNA: TGTGCCAGCAGCCAAGCCCAGACTAGCGGGGCCTACGAGCAGTACTTC.